These 18 T cell receptor beta chains were all obtained from the same sample, sequenced in a study of blood T cell repertoires in COVID-19. Data came from immunoSEQ multiplex PCR; TCRdb stores just in-frame clones and leaves some out. In the table there are around 110,000 clones, approximately 85% of which are singletons. The specimen was peripheral blood. These receptors originate from a man between 65 and 80 years old with acute or convalescent COVID-19.

The table lists this clone with many counts. This chain connects TRBV3-1 (or the pseudogene TRBV3-2) to TRBJ1-1, with 7 positions matching TRBD1. The germline V gene has CDR1 LGHDT and CDR2 YNNKEL (reference sequence). The CDR3 loop spans 14 amino acids. With 5 bases clipped from V and 1 base from J, the junction kept 4 bases outside the gene matches. The CDR3 is CASSSRDRNTEAFF. The CDR3 bases are TGTGCCAGCAGCTCCCGGGACAGGAACACTGAAGCTTTCTTT.

Only one count was recorded for this clone. The V and J genes are TRBV30 and TRBJ1-1; D is possibly TRBD1 (6 bases). The CDR3 length is 16 residues. Trimming removed 4 bases at V and 0 bases at J, with 18 bases between. CDR1 is GTSNPN, CDR2 SVGIG, per germline (reference sequence). The CDR3 region has the DNA TGTGCCTGGACCACCCCGGTAGGGGGTATGAACACTGAAGCTTTCTTT. Its protein is CAWTTPVGGMNTEAFF.

The J gene is TRBJ2-1, the V gene TRBV19, with TRBD1 identical over 7 bases. Germline V gene sequence: CDR1 LNHDA, CDR2 SQIVND (reference sequence). The V gene end was trimmed by 3 bases and the J gene end by 0 bases; junction bases not matched to a gene: 11. CDR3 length: 18 amino acids. The CDR3 DNA reads as TGTGCCAGTAGTATCCAGAGGGGGCAGCGGAGCTCCTACAATGAGCAGTTCTTC. Translation: CASSIQRGQRSSYNEQFF. Supplemented by reference TRBV19 and TRBJ2-1, the full variable domain reads DGGITQSPKYLFRKEGQNVTLSCEQNLNHDAMYWYRQDPGQGLRLIYYSQIVNDFQKGDIAEGYSVSREKKESFPLTVTSAQKNPTAFYLCASSIQRGQRSSYNEQFFGPGTRLTVL.

The rearrangement links TRBV20-1 to TRBJ1-6, with D unclear. CDR1 and CDR2 (germline): DFQATT, SNEGSKA (reference sequence). Trimming took 3 bases from V and 9 from J, leaving 15 bases between them. There are 14 residues in the CDR3. The CDR3 sequence: CSASFQRAGSPLHF. The CDR3 coding sequence is TGCAGTGCTAGTTTTCAAAGGGCGGGTTCACCCCTCCACTTT.

This clone was seen once. The rearrangement joins TRBV6-5 to TRBJ1-6; 11 nucleotides match TRBD1. J was trimmed by 7 bases and V by 8 bases; bases with no gene match: 1. CDR1 is MNHEY and CDR2 is SVGAGI in the germline V gene. CDR3 size: 13 residues. CDR3 in amino acids: CASWDRGNSPLHF. Here the CDR3 DNA reads TGTGCCAGCTGGGACAGGGGGAATTCACCCCTCCACTTT.

The chain is built from TRBV29-1 and TRBJ1-1; D not resolved. Germline-derived CDR1 and CDR2 are SQVTM and ANQGSEA. The CDR3 spans 12 residues. The germline V and J ends were trimmed by 7 bases and 1 base, with 10 bases remaining between them. In DNA, the CDR3 is TGCAGCGGAAGACATCCGAACACTGAAGCTTTCTTT. Its protein product is CSGRHPNTEAFF.

The CDR3 reads CASSPPDRVVGNTIYF. In DNA form, the CDR3 reads TGTGCCAGCTCACCACCGGACAGGGTGGTTGGAAACACCATATATTTT. This chain joins TRBV18 and TRBJ1-3; 8 bases fit TRBD1. The CDR3 loop spans 16 amino acids. Losses at the gene ends were 0 bases for V and 3 bases for J; bases not matched to a gene: 4. Germline V CDR1 and CDR2: KGHSH, LQKENI.

J is TRBJ2-3 and V is TRBV5-4; no firm D call. Germline V gives CDR1 SGHNT, CDR2 YYREEE (reference sequence). Trimming stripped 0 bases from V and 3 bases from J, with 14 bases between. The CDR3 is 16 residues long. The CDR3 reads CASSLGSPGLTDTQYF. In DNA form, the CDR3 reads TGTGCCAGCAGCTTGGGATCACCCGGGTTGACAGATACGCAGTATTTT.

The CDR3 reads CASSLEGQGLRDYGYTF. The CDR3 DNA sequence: TGTGCCAGCAGCTTAGAGGGACAGGGATTAAGGGACTATGGCTACACCTTC. The rearrangement links TRBV7-9 to TRBJ1-2, with 9 bases that match TRBD1. J gave up 3 bases and V 1 base, and 9 bases lay outside the gene matches. This CDR3 comprises 17 residues. Per germline, CDR1 SEHNR and CDR2 FQNEAQ (reference sequence).

The chain is built from TRBV28 and TRBJ2-7, with 15 positions matching TRBD2. The CDR3 consists of 16 residues. The ends lost 6 bases at V and 3 bases at J; junction bases unmatched: 6. Germline V CDR1 and CDR2: MDHEN, SYDVKM. DNA for the CDR3: TGTGCCAGCAGGTCCGGGACTAGCGGGGGGAACTACGAGCAGTACTTC. Residues: CASRSGTSGGNYEQYF.

The chain links TRBV5-6 to TRBJ2-7, with TRBD2 matching 11 bases. J gave up 3 bases and V 4 bases, and 3 bases lay outside the gene matches. Germline values: CDR1 SGHDT, CDR2 YYEEEE. The CDR3 has 14 residues. Here the CDR3 DNA reads TGTGCCAGCAGCACAGGACTAGCGGGCTACGAGCAGTACTTC. It is translated as CASSTGLAGYEQYF.

This chain uses TRBV15 with TRBJ2-3; 8 nucleotides match TRBD1. Per germline, CDR1 LNHNV and CDR2 YYDKDF (reference sequence). The CDR3 length is 16 residues. V trimming: 2 bases; J trimming: 0 bases; junction bases outside the gene matches: 4. CDR3 loop: CATSRTDRASTDTQYF. DNA for the CDR3: TGTGCCACCAGCAGAACGGACAGGGCTAGCACAGATACGCAGTATTTT.

This chain uses TRBV29-1 with TRBJ1-1; D possibly corresponds to TRBD1 (6 bases). Germline CDR1 is SQVTM and CDR2 is ANQGSEA. The CDR3 is 12 amino acids. The V gene lost 2 bases and the J gene lost 4 bases, with 8 bases spanning the gap. Here the CDR3 DNA reads TGCAGCGTTGAAAGGGGGGGCACTGAAGCTTTCTTT. Encoded protein: CSVERGGTEAFF. The variable domain in full, with the rest retrieved from reference TRBV29-1 and TRBJ1-1, is SAVISQKPSRDICQRGTSLTIQCQVDSQVTMMFWYRQQPGQSLTLIATANQGSEATYESGFVIDKFPISRPNLTFSTLTVSNMSPEDSSIYLCSVERGGTEAFFGQGTRLTVV.

J is TRBJ2-1 and V is TRBV19; 9 positions agree with TRBD1. CDR3 length: 18 amino acids. Trimming at V came to 3 bases and at J to 10 bases, leaving 19 bases not matched to a gene. Germline V gene lookup returns CDR1 LNHDA and CDR2 SQIVND (reference sequence). The CDR3 is CASSIFVVGGQGEREQFF. CDR3 sequence (DNA): TGTGCCAGTAGTATTTTCGTAGTCGGGGGACAGGGAGAGAGGGAGCAGTTCTTC.

This clone showed up just once. This chain uses TRBV29-1 with TRBJ1-1; D might be TRBD1 (6 bases). Germline CDR1 and CDR2: SQVTM and ANQGSEA. This CDR3 is 13 amino acids long. V lost 6 bases and J 0 bases, leaving 11 bases between the germline ends. The CDR3 sequence is CSVAQGMNTEAFF. The CDR3 coding sequence is TGCAGCGTCGCACAGGGAATGAACACTGAAGCTTTCTTT.

V usage is TRBV5-1 and J usage is TRBJ1-6; TRBD1 is a possible D gene (6 bases). The V and J ends lost 1 base and 7 bases respectively, with 9 bases between them. This CDR3 spans 14 amino acids. Germline CDR1 reads SGHRS; CDR2 reads YFSETQ. This chain's CDR3 is CASSLNGQNSPLHF. Written as DNA, the CDR3 is TGCGCCAGCAGCTTGAACGGACAGAATTCACCCCTCCACTTT.

The chain carries TRBV4-1 and TRBJ2-2, with TRBD1 matching 10 bases. The germline V gene encodes CDR1 MGHRA and CDR2 YSYEKL. The CDR3 loop spans 16 amino acids. Germline trimming cut 0 bases from V and 10 bases from J; bases unmatched to any gene: 8. This chain's CDR3 is CASSQDLDRGSAELFF. As DNA, the CDR3 is TGCGCCAGCAGCCAAGACCTGGACAGGGGGTCGGCGGAGCTGTTTTTT.

The genes are TRBV9 and TRBJ2-1, with 12 positions matching TRBD2. V lost 2 bases and J lost 3; bases outside the gene matches: 9. The germline V gene has CDR1 SGDLS and CDR2 YYNGEE. This CDR3 region has 18 residues. CDR3 residues: CASSVSSGGAWGYNEQFF. The CDR3 nucleotides read TGTGCCAGCAGCGTCTCTAGCGGGGGGGCGTGGGGCTACAATGAGCAGTTCTTC.